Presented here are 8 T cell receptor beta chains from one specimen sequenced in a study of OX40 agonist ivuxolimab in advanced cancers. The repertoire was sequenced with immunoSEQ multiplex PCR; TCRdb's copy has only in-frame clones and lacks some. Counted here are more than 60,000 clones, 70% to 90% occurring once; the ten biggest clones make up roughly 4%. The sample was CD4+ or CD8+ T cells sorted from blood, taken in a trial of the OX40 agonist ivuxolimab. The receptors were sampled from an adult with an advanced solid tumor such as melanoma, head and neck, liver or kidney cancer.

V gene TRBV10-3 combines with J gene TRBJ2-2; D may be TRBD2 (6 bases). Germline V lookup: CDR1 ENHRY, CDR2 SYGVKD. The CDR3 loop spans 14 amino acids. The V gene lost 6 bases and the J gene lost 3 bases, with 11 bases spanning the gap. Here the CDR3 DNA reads TGTGCCATCAGCGTGACGGGAGACACCGGGGAGCTGTTTTTT. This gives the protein CAISVTGDTGELFF.

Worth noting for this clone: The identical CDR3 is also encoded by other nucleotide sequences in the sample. Here the CDR3 DNA reads TGTGCCAGCTCTCCGGGACAGAACACTGAAGCTTTCTTT. Its translation is CASSPGQNTEAFF. The V gene is TRBV18, the J gene TRBJ1-1; possibly TRBD1 for D (6 bases). The germline V and J ends were trimmed by 6 bases and 1 base, with 9 bases remaining between them. The CDR3 runs 13 residues. Germline V lookup: CDR1 KGHSH, CDR2 LQKENI.

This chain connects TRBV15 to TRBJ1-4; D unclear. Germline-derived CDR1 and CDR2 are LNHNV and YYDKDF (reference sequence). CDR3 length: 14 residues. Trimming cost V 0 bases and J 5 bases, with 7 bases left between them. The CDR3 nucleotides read TGTGCCACCAGCAGAGATCGGGGAAATGAAAAACTGTTTTTT. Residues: CATSRDRGNEKLFF.

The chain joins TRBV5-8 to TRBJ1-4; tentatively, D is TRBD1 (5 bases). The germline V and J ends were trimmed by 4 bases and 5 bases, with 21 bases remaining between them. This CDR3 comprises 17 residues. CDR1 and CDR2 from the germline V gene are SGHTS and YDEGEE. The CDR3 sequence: CASSLGTGTHNNEKLFF. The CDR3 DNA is TGTGCCAGCAGCCTGGGCACCGGGACCCATAACAATGAAAAACTGTTTTTT.

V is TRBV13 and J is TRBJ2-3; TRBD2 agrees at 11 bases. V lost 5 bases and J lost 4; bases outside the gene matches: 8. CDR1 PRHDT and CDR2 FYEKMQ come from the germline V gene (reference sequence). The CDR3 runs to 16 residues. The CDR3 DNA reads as TGTGCCAGCAGCCCGAGACTAGCGGGATCGGCAGATACGCAGTATTTT. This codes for CASSPRLAGSADTQYF.

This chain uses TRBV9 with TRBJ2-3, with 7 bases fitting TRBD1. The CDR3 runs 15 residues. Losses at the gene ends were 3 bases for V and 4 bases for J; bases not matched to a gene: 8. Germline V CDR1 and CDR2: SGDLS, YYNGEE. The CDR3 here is CASSAGQQVSDTQYF. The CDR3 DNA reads TGTGCCAGCAGCGCGGGACAGCAGGTTTCAGATACGCAGTATTTT.

CDR3 DNA sequence: TGTGCCAGCAGTTACACCCTAGCGGGAGGCACCGGGGAGCTGTTTTTT. It translates to CASSYTLAGGTGELFF. This sequence joins TRBV6-5 and TRBJ2-2; 11 bases line up with TRBD2. CDR1 and CDR2 from the germline V gene are MNHEY and SVGAGI. CDR3 length: 16 residues. The junction had 3 bases not matched to a gene; V was cut back by 2 bases and J by 4 bases.

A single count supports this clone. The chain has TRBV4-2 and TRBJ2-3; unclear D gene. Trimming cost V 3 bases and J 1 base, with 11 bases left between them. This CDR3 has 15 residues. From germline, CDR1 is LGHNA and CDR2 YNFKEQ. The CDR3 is CASSQGRARTDTQYF. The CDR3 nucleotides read TGTGCCAGCAGCCAGGGCCGCGCCCGCACAGATACGCAGTATTTT.